This T cell receptor beta chain was sequenced for a study of early T cells in non-severe SARS-CoV-2 infection. Study-level information: Unsorted whole-blood RNA was sequenced in bulk, leaving chains unpaired.

This clonotype was seen at least ten times. Its specificity is unknown. Study outcomes and limitations: VDJdb matching skewed toward anti-spike CD8 responses, missing private and CD4 specificities.

Individual cDNA molecules carried attached unique molecular identifiers. TCRdb re-derived calls from the 5' RACE reads in MiXCR, one entry per CDR3 protein. The table shows approximately 38,000 distinct CDR3 sequences, with 4.7% occurring only once. CDR1 is LGHNA and CDR2 is YSLEER in the germline V gene. The CDR3 is 14 residues long. The V end was cut by 0 bases, the J end by 7 bases, with 12 bases between. Sequences were obtained from whole blood. V usage is TRBV4-3 and J usage is TRBJ1-1, with D tentatively TRBD1 (5 bases). The receptor comes from an adult who was a healthcare worker with PCR-confirmed SARS-CoV-2 infection or an uninfected control (not recorded which). The CDR3 spells CASSQDLQGGEAFF. In nucleotides, the CDR3 is TGCGCCAGCAGCCAAGACCTCCAGGGAGGTGAAGCTTTCTTT.